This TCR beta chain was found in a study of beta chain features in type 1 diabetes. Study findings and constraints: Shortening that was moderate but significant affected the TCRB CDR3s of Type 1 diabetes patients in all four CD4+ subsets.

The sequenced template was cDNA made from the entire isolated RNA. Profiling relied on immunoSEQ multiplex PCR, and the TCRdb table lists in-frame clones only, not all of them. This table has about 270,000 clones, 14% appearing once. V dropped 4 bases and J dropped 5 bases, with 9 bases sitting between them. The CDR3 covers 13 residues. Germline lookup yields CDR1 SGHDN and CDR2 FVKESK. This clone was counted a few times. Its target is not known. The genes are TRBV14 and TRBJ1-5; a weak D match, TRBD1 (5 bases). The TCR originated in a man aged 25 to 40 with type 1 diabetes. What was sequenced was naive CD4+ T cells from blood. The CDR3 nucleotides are TGTGCCAGCAGCCCTGGGGGGGATCAGCCCCAGCATTTT. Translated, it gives CASSPGGDQPQHF.